This TCR beta chain originates from a study of blood T cell repertoires in COVID-19. Only in-frame clones appear in the TCRdb table, and some are missing; sequencing was by immunoSEQ multiplex PCR. The top ten clones hold about 9.4% of a sample with about 210,000 clones, approximately 86% of them seen once. V trimming: 4 bases; J trimming: 1 base; junction bases outside the gene matches: 4. The germline V gene has CDR1 SGHVS and CDR2 FNYEAQ. This CDR3 spans 15 amino acids. This TCR was recovered from a man in his late teens or twenties with acute COVID-19. Sequencing used PBMCs or T cells enriched from blood (not recorded which). V usage is TRBV7-6 and J usage is TRBJ1-1, with 9 bases identical to TRBD1. CDR3 DNA sequence: TGTGCCAGCAGCTCCGAGACAGGGGGGAACACTGAAGCTTTCTTT. Translation: CASSSETGGNTEAFF.